This T cell receptor beta chain was recorded in a study of quantifying T cell responses using KT2 cells. The wider study: Reverse transcription used primers in the TCR alpha and beta constant regions. Study-level findings and limits: KT2 sequence counts showed saturation when very many KT2 cells were spiked in.

The cDNA 3' end received a ligated oligonucleotide with a UMI. An equimolar mix of RC1.1 and RC1.2 primed the beta chain across TRBC1 and TRBC2. Via MiXCR, TCRdb re-called the UMI-ligation and nested PCR reads, giving one row per CDR3 protein. This table has roughly 50,000 distinct CDR3 sequences, approximately 13% appearing once. V was clipped by 3 bases and J by 0 bases, with 12 bases between them. CDR3 length equals 16 residues. Germline values: CDR1 KGHSH, CDR2 LQKENI. Concerning this clonotype itself: As yet, its antigen is unknown.

Unfractionated PBMC were spiked with known numbers of KT2 clone cells. Sequenced material: PBMCs spiked with cells of the T cell clone KT2. This chain uses TRBV18 with TRBJ1-3, with D tentatively TRBD1 (6 bases). The receptor was isolated from a human donor. CDR3 sequence (DNA): TGTGCCAGCTCACCCGGGACACGGTCCTCTGGAAACACCATATATTTT. It codes for CASSPGTRSSGNTIYF.